This T cell receptor (beta chain) stems from a study of cytomegalovirus exposure and HLA in healthy donors. V lost 3 bases, J lost 4 bases, and 7 bases lay in between. This CDR3 contains 12 residues. Germline values: CDR1 SGHNT, CDR2 YYREEE (reference sequence). 13 Jbeta primers and 60 Vbeta primers were used for the PCR. Measured with immunoSEQ multiplex PCR; TCRdb has only the in-frame clones, and not every one. The sample has some 180,000 clones, roughly 70% seen once; the top ten hold less than 2%. The chain joins TRBV5-4 to TRBJ2-5, with D possibly matching TRBD2 (6 bases). Material: PBMCs. This TCR came from a woman in her twenties or thirties in good health and CMV-seronegative. The CDR3 nucleotides read TGTGCCAGCAGCTGGGGAGGAGAGACCCAGTACTTC. Its translation is CASSWGGETQYF.